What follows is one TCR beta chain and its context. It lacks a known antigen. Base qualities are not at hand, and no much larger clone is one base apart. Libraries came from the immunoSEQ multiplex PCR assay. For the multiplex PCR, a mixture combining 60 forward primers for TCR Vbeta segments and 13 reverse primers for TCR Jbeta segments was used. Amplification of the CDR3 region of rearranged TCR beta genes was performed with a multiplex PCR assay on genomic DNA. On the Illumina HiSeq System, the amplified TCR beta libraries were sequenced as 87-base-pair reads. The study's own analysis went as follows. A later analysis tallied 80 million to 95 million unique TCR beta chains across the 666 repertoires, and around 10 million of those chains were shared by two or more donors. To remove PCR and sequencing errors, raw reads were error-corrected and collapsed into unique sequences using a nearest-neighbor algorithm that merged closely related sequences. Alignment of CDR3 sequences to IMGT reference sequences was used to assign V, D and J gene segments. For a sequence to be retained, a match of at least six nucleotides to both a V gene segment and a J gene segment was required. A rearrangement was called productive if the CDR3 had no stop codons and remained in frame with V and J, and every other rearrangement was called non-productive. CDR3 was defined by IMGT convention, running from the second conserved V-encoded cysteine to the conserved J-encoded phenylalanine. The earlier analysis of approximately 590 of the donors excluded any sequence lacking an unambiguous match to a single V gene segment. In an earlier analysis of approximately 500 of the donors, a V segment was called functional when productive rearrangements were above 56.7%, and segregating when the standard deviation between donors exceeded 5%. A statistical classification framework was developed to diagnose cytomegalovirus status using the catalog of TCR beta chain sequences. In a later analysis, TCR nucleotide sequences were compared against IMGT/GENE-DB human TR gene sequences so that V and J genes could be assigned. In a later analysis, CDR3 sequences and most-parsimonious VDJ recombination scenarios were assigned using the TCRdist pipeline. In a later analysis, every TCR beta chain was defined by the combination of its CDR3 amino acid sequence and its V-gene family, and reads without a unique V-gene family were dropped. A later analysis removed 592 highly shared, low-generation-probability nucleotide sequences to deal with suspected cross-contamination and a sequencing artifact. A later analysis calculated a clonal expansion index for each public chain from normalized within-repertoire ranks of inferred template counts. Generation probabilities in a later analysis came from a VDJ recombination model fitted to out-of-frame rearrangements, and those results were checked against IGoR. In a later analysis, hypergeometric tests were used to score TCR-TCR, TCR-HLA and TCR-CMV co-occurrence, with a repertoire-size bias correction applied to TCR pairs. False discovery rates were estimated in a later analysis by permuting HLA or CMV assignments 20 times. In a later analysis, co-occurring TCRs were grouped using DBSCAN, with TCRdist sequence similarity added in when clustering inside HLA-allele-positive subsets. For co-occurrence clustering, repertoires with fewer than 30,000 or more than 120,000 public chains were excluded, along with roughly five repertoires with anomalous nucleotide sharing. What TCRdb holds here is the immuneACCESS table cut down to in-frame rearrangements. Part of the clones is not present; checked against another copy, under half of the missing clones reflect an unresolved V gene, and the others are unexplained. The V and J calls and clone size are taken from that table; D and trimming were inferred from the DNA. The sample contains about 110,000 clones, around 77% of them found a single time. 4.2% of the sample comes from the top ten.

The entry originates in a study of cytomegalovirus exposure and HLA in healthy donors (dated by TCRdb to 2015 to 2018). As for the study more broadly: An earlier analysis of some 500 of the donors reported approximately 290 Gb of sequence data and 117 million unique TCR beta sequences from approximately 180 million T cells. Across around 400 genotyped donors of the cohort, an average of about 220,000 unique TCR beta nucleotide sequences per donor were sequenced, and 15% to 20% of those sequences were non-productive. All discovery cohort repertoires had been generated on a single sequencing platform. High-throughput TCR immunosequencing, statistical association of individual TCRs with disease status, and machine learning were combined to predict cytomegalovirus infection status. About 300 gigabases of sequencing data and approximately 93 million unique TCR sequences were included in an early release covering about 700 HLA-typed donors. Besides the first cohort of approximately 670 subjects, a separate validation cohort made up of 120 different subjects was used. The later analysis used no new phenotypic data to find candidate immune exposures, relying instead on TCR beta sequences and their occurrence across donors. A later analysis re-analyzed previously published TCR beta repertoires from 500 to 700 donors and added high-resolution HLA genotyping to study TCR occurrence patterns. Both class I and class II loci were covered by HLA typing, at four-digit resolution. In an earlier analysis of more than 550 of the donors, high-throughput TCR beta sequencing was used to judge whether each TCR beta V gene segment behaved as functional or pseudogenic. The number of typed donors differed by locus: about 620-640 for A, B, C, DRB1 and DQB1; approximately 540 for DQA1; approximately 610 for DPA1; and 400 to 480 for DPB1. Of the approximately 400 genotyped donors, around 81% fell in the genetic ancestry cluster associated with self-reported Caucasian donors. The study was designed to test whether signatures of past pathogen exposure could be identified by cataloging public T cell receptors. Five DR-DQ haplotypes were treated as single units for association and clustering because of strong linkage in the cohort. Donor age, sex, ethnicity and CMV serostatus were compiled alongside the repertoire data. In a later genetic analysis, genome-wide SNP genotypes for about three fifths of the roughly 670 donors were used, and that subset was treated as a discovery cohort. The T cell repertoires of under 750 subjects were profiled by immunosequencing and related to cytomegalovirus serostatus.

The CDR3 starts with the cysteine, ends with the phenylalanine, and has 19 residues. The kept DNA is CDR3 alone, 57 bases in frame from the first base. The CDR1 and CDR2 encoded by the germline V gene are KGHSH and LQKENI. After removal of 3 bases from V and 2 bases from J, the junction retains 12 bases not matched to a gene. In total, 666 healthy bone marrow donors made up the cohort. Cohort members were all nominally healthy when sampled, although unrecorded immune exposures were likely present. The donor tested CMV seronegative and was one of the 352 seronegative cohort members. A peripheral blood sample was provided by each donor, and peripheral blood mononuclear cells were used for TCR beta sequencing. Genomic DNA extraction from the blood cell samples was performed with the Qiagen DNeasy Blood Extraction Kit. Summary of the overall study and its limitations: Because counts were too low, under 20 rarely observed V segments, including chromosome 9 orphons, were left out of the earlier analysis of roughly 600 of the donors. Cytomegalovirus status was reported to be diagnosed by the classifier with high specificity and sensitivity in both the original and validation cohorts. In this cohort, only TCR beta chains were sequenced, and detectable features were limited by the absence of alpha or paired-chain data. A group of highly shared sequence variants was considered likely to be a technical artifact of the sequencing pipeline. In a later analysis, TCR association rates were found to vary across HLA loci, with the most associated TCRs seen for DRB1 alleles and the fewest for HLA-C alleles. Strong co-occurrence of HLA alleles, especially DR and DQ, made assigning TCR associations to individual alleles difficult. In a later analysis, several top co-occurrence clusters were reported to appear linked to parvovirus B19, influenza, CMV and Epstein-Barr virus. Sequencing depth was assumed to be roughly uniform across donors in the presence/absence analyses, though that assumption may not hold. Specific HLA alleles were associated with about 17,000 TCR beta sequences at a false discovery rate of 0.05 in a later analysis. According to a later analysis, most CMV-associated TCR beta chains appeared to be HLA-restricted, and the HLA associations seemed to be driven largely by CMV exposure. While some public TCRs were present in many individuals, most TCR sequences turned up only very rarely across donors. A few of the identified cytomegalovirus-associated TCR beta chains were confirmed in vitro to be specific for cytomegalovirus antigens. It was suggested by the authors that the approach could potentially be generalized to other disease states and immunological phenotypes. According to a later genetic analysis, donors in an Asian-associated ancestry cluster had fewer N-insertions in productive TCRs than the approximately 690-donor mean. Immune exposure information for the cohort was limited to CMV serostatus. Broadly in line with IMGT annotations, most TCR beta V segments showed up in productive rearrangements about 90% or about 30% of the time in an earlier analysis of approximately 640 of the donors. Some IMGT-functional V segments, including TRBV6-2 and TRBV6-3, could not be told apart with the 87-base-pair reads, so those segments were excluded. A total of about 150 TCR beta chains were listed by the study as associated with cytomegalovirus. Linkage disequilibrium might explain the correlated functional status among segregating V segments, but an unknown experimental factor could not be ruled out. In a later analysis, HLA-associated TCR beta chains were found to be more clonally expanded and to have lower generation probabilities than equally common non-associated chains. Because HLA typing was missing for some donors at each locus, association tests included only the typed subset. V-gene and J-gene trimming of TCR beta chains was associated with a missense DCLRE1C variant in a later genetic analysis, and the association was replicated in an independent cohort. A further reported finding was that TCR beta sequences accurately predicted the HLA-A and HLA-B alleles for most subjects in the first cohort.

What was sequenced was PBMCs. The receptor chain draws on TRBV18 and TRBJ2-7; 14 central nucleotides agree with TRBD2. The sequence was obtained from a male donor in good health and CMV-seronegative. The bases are TGTGCCAGCTCACCGATGTCCGGGACTAGCGGGAGCGCAGCCTACGAGCAGTACTTC. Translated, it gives CASSPMSGTSGSAAYEQYF.